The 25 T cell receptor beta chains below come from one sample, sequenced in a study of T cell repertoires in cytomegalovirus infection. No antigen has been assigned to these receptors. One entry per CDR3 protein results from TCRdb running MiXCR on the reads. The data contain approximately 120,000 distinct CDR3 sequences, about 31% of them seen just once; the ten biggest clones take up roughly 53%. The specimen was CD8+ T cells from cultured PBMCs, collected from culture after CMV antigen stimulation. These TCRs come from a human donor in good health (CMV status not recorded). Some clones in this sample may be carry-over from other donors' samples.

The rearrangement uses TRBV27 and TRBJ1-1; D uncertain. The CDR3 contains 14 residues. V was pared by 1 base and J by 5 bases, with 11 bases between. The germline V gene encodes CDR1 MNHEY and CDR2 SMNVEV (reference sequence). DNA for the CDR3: TGTGCCAGCAGTTTATTAGGTGGGGTGACTGAAGCTTTCTTT. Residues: CASSLLGGVTEAFF.

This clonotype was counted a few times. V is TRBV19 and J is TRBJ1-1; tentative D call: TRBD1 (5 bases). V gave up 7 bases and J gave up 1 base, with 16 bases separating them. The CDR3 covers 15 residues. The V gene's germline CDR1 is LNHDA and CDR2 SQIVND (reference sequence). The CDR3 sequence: CASTPVGEENTEAFF. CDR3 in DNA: TGTGCCAGTACCCCCGTGGGGGAGGAGAACACTGAAGCTTTCTTT.

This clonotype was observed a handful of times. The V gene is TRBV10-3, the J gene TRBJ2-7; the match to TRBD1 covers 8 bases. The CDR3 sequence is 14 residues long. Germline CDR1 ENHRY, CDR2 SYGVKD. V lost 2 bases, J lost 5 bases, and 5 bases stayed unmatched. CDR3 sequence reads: CAISEGTGGNEQYF. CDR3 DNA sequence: TGTGCCATCAGTGAGGGCACAGGGGGTAACGAGCAGTACTTC.

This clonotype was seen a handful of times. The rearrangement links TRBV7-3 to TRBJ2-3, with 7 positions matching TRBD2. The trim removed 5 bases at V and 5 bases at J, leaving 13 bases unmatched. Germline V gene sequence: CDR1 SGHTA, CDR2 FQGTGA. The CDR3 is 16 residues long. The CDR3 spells CASSPNFAGVQDTQYF. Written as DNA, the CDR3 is TGTGCCAGCAGCCCGAATTTCGCGGGGGTGCAAGATACGCAGTATTTT.

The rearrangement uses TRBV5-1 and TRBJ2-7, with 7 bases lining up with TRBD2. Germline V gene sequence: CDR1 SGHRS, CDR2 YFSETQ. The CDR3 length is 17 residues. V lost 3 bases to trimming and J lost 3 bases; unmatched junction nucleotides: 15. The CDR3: CASSWGGGDRLDYEQYF. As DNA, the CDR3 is TGCGCCAGCAGCTGGGGGGGGGGGGACCGGCTGGACTACGAGCAGTACTTC.

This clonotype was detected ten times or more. Here the CDR3 reads CASSSGRGPSTDTQYF. CDR3 coding DNA: TGTGCCAGCAGCTCCGGAAGGGGGCCGAGTACAGATACGCAGTATTTT. The chain joins TRBV7-9 to TRBJ2-3; 7 positions agree with TRBD1. Germline values: CDR1 SEHNR, CDR2 FQNEAQ (reference sequence). This CDR3 has 16 residues. V was clipped by 4 bases and J by 3 bases; unmatched bases: 10.

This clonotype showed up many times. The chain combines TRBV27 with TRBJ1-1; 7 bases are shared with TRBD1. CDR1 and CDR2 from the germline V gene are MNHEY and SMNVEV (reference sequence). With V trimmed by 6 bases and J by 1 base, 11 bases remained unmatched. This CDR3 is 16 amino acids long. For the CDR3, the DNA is TGTGCCAGCAGATGGAAAGGGGGCGTGAGGAACACTGAAGCTTTCTTT. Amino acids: CASRWKGGVRNTEAFF.

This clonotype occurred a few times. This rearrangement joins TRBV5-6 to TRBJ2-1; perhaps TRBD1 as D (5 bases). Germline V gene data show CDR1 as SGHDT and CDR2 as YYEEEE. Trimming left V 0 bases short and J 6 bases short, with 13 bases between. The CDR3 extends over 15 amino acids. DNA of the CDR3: TGTGCCAGCAGCTTGGGTCAGGGCCCCTTCAATGAGCAGTTCTTC. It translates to CASSLGQGPFNEQFF.

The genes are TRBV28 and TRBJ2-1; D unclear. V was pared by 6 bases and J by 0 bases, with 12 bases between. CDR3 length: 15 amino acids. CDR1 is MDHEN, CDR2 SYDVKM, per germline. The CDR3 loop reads CASSPQENSYNEQFF. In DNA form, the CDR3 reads TGTGCCAGCAGCCCCCAGGAAAACTCCTACAATGAGCAGTTCTTC.

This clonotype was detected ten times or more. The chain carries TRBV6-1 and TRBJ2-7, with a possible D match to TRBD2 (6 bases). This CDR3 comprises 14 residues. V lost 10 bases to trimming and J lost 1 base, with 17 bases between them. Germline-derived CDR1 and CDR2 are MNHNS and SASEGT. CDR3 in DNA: TGTGCCACCATCTTACCGGGAGTTTCCTACGAGCAGTACTTC. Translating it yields CATILPGVSYEQYF.

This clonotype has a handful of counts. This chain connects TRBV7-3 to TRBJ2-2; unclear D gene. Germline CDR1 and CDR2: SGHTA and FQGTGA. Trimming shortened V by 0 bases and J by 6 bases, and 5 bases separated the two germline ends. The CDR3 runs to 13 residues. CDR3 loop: CASSLTAPGELFF. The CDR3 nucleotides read TGTGCCAGCAGCTTAACAGCTCCCGGGGAGCTGTTTTTT. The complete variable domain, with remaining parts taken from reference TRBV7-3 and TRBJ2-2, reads GAGVSQTPSNKVTEKGKYVELRCDPISGHTALYWYRQSLGQGPEFLIYFQGTGAADDSGLPNDRFFAVRPEGSVSTLKIQRTERGDSAVYLCASSLTAPGELFFGEGSRLTVL.

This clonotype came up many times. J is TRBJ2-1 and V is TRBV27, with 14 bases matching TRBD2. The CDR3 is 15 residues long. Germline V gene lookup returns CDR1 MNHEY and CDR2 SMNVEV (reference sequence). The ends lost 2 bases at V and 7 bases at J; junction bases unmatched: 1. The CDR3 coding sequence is TGTGCCAGCAGTTTAAGACTAGCGGGGGGGAATGAGCAGTTCTTC. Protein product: CASSLRLAGGNEQFF.

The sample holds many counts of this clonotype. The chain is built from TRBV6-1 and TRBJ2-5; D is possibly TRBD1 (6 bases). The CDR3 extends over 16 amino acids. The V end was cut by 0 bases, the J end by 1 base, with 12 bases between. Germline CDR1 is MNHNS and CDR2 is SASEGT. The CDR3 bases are TGTGCCAGCAGTGAAGCTTTTGGCAGGGGCCAAGAGACCCAGTACTTC. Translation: CASSEAFGRGQETQYF.

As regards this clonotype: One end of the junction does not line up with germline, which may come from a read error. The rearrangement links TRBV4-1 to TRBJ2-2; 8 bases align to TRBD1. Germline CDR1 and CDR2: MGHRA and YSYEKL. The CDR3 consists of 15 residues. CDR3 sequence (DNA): TGCGCCAGCAGCCAAGAGGACAGGGACACCGGGGAGCTGTTATTT. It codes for CASSQEDRDTGELLF.

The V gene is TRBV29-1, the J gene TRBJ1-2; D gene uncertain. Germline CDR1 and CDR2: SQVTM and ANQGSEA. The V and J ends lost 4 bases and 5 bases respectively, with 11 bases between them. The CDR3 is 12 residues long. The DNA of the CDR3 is TGCAGCGTTGTCGCAGGAAGTTATGGCTACACCTTC. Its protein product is CSVVAGSYGYTF.

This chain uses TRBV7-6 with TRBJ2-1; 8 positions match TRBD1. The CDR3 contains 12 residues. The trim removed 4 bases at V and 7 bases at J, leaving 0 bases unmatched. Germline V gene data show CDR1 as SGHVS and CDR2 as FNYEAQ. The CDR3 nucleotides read TGTGCCAGCAGCTGGACAGGGAATGAGCAGTTCTTC. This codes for CASSWTGNEQFF.

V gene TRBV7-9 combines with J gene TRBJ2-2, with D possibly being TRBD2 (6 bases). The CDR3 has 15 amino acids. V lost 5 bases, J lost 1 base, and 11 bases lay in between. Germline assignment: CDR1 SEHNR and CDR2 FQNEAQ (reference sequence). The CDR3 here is CASSPVGGNTGELFF. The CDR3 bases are TGTGCCAGCAGCCCCGTGGGGGGGAACACCGGGGAGCTGTTTTTT.

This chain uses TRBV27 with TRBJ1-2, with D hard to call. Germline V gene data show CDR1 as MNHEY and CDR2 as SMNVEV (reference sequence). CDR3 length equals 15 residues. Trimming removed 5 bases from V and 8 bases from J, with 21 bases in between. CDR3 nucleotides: TGTGCCAGCAGTCCCGAGGGCCTAGCCTCGGAGGGCTACACCTTC. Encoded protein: CASSPEGLASEGYTF.

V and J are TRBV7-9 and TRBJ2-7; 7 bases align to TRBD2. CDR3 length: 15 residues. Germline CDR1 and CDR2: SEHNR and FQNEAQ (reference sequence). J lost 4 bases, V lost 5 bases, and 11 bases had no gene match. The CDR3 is CASSPPHVGGYEQYF. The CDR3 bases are TGTGCCAGCAGCCCGCCCCACGTGGGAGGGTACGAGCAGTACTTC.

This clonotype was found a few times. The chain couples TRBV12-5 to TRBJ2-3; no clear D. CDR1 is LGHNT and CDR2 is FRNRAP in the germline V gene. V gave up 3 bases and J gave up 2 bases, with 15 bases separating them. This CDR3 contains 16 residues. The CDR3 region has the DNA TGTGCTAGTGGTTTCACCCCTAACCCGGACACAGATACGCAGTATTTT. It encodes CASGFTPNPDTDTQYF.

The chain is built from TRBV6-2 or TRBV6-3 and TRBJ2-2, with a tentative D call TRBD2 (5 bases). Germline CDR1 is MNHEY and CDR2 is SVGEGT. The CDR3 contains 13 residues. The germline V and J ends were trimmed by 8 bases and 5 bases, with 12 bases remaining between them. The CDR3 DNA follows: TGTGCCAGCGCCCTACCGGGGACCGGGGAGCTGTTTTTT. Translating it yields CASALPGTGELFF.

The CDR3 loop reads CASSSPRANTEAFF. For the CDR3, the DNA is TGTGCCAGCAGCTCCCCCCGGGCGAACACTGAAGCTTTCTTT. The V and J genes are TRBV28 and TRBJ1-1; D gene unclear. This CDR3 is built from 14 residues. Between the trimmed V and J ends, which lost 6 bases and 1 base, there was a span of 12 bases. The germline CDR1 and CDR2 sequences are MDHEN and SYDVKM.

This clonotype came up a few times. The CDR3 nucleotides read TGCGCCAGCAGCTTGAGGGCAGCAATCCCCGGGGAGCTGTTTTTT. Encoded protein: CASSLRAAIPGELFF. The chain uses TRBV5-1 and TRBJ2-2; D call uncertain. Trimming took off 1 base at V and 6 bases at J, with 13 bases between the two ends. CDR1 and CDR2 from the germline V gene are SGHRS and YFSETQ. CDR3 length: 15 amino acids. Filled out from reference TRBV5-1 and TRBJ2-2, the complete variable domain reads KAGVTQTPRYLIKTRGQQVTLSCSPISGHRSVSWYQQTPGQGLQFLFEYFSETQRNKGNFPGRFSGRQFSNSRSEMNVSTLELGDSALYLCASSLRAAIPGELFFGEGSRLTVL.

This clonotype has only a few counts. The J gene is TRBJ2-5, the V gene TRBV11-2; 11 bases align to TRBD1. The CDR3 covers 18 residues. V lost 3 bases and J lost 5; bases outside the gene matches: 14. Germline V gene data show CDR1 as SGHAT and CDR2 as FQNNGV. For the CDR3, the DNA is TGTGCCAGCAGCTTTGGACAGGGGGCCGATGGGTACGAGGAGACCCAGTACTTC. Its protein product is CASSFGQGADGYEETQYF.

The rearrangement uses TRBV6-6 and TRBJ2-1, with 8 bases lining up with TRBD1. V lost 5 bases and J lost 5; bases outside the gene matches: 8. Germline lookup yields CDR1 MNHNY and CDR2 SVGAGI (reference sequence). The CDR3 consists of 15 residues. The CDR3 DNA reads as TGTGCCAGCAGTCTGGACAGGGTTGGTAACAATGAGCAGTTCTTC. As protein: CASSLDRVGNNEQFF.